This paragraph reports one T cell receptor beta chain. Its antigen is as yet unknown. Researchers used the Oncomine TCR Beta short-read assay to sequence DNA from cultured CD4+ T cells. Investigators obtained genomic DNA by extraction from cultured CD4+ T cells. TCRdb re-called the PCR reads through MiXCR, storing one row per CDR3 protein. The sample has about 15,000 distinct CDR3 sequences; 40% to 60% are singletons. This sample is drawn from a study of vaccination and CD4 T cells after COVID-19. CDR3 length: 15 amino acids. J lost 1 base, V lost 4 bases, and 9 bases had no gene match. Looked up from germline, CDR1 is DFQATT and CDR2 is SNEGSKA (reference sequence). Documented treatment: roughly ten-day PBMC culture with coronavirus spike peptide pools or control peptides (ViraFEST assay).

This receptor was taken from a human donor who had recovered from COVID-19. The sequencing sample was made of CD4+ T cells from blood, cultured in vitro. This sequence joins TRBV20-1 and TRBJ2-7; 8 bases line up with TRBD1. Here the CDR3 reads CSATSPGQVSYEQYF. The CDR3 bases are TGCAGTGCTACCTCTCCGGGACAGGTTTCCTACGAGCAGTACTTC.